This T cell receptor (beta chain) was recovered during a study of patients and donors after allogeneic stem cell transplantation. TCRdb analysed the RT-PCR reads with MiXCR anew, one entry per CDR3 protein. Of 200,000 to 250,000 distinct CDR3 sequences in the sample, roughly 13% are singletons; the top ten hold roughly 12%. CDR3 length: 12 amino acids. Germline assignment: CDR1 SQVTM and CDR2 ANQGSEA. Trimming pared 4 bases from V and 6 bases from J, leaving 11 bases between. The chain recombines TRBV29-1 with TRBJ2-3; D might be TRBD1 or TRBD2, each matching 7 bases. The receptor's source is a human donor who was either an allogeneic HSCT recipient or a stem cell or donor lymphocyte infusion donor (not recorded which). It is not recorded whose cells these are; they may come from a transplant donor. Specimen: blood, either unsorted or a sorted T cell fraction (not recorded which). CDR3 DNA: TGCAGCGTTGGGCAGGGGGGGGATACGCAGTATTTT. It translates to CSVGQGGDTQYF.